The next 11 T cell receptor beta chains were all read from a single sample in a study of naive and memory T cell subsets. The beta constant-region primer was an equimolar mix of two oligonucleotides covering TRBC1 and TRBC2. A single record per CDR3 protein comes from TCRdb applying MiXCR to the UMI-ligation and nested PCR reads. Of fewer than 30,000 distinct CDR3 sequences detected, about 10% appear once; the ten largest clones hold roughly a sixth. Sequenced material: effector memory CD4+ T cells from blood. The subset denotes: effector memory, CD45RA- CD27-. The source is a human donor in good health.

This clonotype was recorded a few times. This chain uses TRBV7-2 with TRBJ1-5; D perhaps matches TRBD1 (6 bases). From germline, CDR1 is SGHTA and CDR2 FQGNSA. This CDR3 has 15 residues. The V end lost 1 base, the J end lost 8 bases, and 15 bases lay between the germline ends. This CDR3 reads CASSLDGQFWEPQHF. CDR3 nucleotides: TGTGCCAGCAGCTTAGACGGACAGTTCTGGGAGCCCCAGCATTTT.

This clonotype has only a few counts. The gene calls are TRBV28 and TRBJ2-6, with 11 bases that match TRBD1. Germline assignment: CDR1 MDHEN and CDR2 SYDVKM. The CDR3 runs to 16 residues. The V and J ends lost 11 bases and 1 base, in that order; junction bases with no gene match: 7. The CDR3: CALGDRGLSGANVLTF. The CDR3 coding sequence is TGTGCCTTGGGGGACAGGGGGTTATCTGGGGCCAACGTCCTGACTTTC.

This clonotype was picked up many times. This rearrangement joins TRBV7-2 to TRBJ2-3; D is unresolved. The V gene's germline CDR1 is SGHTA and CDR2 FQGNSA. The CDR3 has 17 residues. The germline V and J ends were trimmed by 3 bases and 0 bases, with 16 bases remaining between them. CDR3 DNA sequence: TGTGCCAGCAGCTTTCGGGCAAGCCCAGTGAGCACAGATACGCAGTATTTT. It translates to CASSFRASPVSTDTQYF.

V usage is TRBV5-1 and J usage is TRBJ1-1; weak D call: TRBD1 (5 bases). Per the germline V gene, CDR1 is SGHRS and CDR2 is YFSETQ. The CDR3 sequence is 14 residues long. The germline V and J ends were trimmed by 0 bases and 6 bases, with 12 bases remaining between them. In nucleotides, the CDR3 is TGCGCCAGCAGCTTGGCGGCAGAAGGGGCTGAAGCTTTCTTT. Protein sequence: CASSLAAEGAEAFF. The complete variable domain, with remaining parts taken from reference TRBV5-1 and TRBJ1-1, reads KAGVTQTPRYLIKTRGQQVTLSCSPISGHRSVSWYQQTPGQGLQFLFEYFSETQRNKGNFPGRFSGRQFSNSRSEMNVSTLELGDSALYLCASSLAAEGAEAFFGQGTRLTVV.

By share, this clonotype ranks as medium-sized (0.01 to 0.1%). The CDR3 sequence is CSVEDQGRLGLGYTF. The DNA of the CDR3 is TGCAGCGTTGAAGATCAGGGCAGGTTAGGGTTGGGCTACACCTTC. The genes are TRBV29-1 and TRBJ1-2, with D maybe TRBD1 (5 bases). CDR1 and CDR2 from the germline V gene are SQVTM and ANQGSEA. This CDR3 spans 15 amino acids. The V gene lost 0 bases and the J gene lost 8 bases, with 19 bases spanning the gap.

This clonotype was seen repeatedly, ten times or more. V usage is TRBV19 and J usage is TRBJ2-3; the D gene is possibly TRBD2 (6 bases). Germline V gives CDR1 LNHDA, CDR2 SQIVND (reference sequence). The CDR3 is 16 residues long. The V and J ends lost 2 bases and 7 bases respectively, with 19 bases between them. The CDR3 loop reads CASSIREELASNTQYF. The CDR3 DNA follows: TGTGCCAGTAGTATACGGGAAGAACTAGCATCCAATACGCAGTATTTT.

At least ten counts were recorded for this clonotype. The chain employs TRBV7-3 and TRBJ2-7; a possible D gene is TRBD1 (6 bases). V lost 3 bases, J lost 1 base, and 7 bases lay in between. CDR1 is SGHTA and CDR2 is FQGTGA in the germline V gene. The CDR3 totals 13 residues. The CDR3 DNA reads TGTGCCAGCAGCTTGGGGGCATCCTACGAGCAGTACTTC. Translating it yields CASSLGASYEQYF.

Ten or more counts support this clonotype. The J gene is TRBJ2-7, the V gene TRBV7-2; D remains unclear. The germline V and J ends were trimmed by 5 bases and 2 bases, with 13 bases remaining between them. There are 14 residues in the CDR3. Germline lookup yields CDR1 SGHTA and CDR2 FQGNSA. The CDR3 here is CASSPHPSTYEQYF. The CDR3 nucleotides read TGTGCCAGCAGCCCACACCCAAGCACCTACGAGCAGTACTTC.

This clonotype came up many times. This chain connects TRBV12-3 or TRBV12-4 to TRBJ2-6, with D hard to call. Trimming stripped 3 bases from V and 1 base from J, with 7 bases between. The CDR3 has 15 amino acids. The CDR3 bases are TGTGCCAGCAGTTTCACATCATCTGGGGCCAACGTCCTGACTTTC. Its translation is CASSFTSSGANVLTF.

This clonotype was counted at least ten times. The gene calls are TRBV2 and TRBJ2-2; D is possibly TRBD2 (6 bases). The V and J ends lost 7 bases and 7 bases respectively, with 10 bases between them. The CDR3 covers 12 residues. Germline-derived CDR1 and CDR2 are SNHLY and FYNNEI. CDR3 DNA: TGTGCCAGCAATCGGGAGCTCGGGGAGCTGTTTTTT. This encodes CASNRELGELFF.

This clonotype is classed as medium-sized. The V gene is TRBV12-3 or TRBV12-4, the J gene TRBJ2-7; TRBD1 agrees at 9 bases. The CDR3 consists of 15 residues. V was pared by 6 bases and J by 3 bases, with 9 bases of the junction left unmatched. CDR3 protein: CASRSAGTGNYEQYF. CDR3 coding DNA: TGTGCCAGCAGGTCAGCCGGGACAGGGAACTACGAGCAGTACTTC.